This T cell receptor beta chain was observed in a study of T cell clones after liver transplantation. As for the study in general: Subjects received no induction therapy and standard immunosuppression until randomization at 12-24 months post-transplant.

Profiling relied on immunoSEQ multiplex PCR, and the TCRdb table lists in-frame clones only, not all of them. The repertoire has about 18,000 clones, approximately 88% of them found once; the top ten carry about an eighth. V lost 3 bases and J lost 1, with 12 bases in between. Looked up from germline, CDR1 is LNHDA and CDR2 is SQIVND (reference sequence). This CDR3 spans 15 amino acids. The genes are TRBV19 and TRBJ1-1, with a possible D match to TRBD1 (5 bases). The sequence derives from a human donor who received a liver transplant. The specimen comprised CD8+ T cells from blood, sampled before liver transplant. For the CDR3, the DNA is TGTGCCAGTAGTATGGGGACGGGAGGGAACACTGAAGCTTTCTTT. Translated, it gives CASSMGTGGNTEAFF. The complete variable domain, with remaining parts taken from reference TRBV19 and TRBJ1-1, reads DGGITQSPKYLFRKEGQNVTLSCEQNLNHDAMYWYRQDPGQGLRLIYYSQIVNDFQKGDIAEGYSVSREKKESFPLTVTSAQKNPTAFYLCASSMGTGGNTEAFFGQGTRLTVV.